This T cell receptor (beta chain) was obtained from a study of OX40 agonist ivuxolimab in advanced cancers. Study conclusions and caveats: CD4+ and CD8+ blood T cells expanded clonally by week 6 at 0.1 to 3.0 mg/kg. More expanded clones were seen, on average, in CD8+ T cells than in CD4+.

With baseline, cycle 4 day 1, and cycle 7 day 1 as timepoints, blood was sampled. The CDR3 has 15 residues. Germline lookup yields CDR1 MDHEN and CDR2 SYDVKM. V trimming: 5 bases; J trimming: 9 bases; junction bases outside the gene matches: 14. In the case of this clone: Its antigen remains unidentified.

TCRdb's table, derived via immunoSEQ multiplex PCR, lists solely in-frame clones and lacks some. The sample includes tens of thousands of clones, around nine tenths seen only once; the top ten take approximately 0.72%. The J gene is TRBJ1-2, the V gene TRBV28, with 8 positions matching TRBD1. The sequence was obtained from an adult with an advanced solid tumor such as melanoma, head and neck, liver or kidney cancer. The sequences come from CD4+ or CD8+ T cells sorted from blood, collected in a trial of the OX40 agonist ivuxolimab. CDR3 coding DNA: TGTGCCAGCAGTACGACAGGGGTGGCCCTTAGGAGCTACACCTTC. This gives the protein CASSTTGVALRSYTF.